These 4 T cell receptor beta chains were sequenced from one sample in a study of cytomegalovirus exposure and HLA in healthy donors. In the PCR, 60 Vbeta and 13 Jbeta primers were used. The method was immunoSEQ multiplex PCR; TCRdb's version includes in-frame clones alone and lacks a portion of them. The table has about 150,000 clones, around 10% seen once; the top ten hold approximately 1.8%. Sequenced input: PBMCs. These receptors were collected from a male donor in good health and CMV-seronegative.

This clone appeared a few times. This rearrangement joins TRBV13 to TRBJ1-1; TRBD1 might be the D (5 bases). CDR3 length: 17 amino acids. Trimming removed 4 bases at V and 0 bases at J, with 18 bases between. Germline CDR1 PRHDT, CDR2 FYEKMQ (reference sequence). The CDR3 is CASSYTFVTGVNTEAFF. CDR3 sequence (DNA): TGTGCCAGCAGCTATACCTTCGTCACAGGAGTGAACACTGAAGCTTTCTTT. Full variable domain (rest looked up from reference TRBV13 and TRBJ1-1): AAGVIQSPRHLIKEKRETATLKCYPIPRHDTVYWYQQGPGQDPQFLISFYEKMQSDKGSIPDRFSAQQFSDYHSELNMSSLELGDSALYFCASSYTFVTGVNTEAFFGQGTRLTVV.

The chain employs TRBV4-1 and TRBJ2-1, with D perhaps matching TRBD1 (5 bases). Germline assignment: CDR1 MGHRA and CDR2 YSYEKL. V was clipped by 5 bases and J by 10 bases, with 27 bases between them. The CDR3 spans 17 residues. The CDR3 is CASSLRQTGLTSMEQFF. CDR3 in DNA: TGCGCCAGCAGCTTACGACAGACTGGGCTTACTTCAATGGAGCAGTTCTTC.

This clone was picked up a small number of times. The V and J genes are TRBV5-1 and TRBJ2-1; TRBD1 might be the D (7 bases). Per the germline V gene, CDR1 is SGHRS and CDR2 is YFSETQ. The CDR3 runs to 15 residues. The germline V and J ends were trimmed by 4 bases and 0 bases, with 11 bases remaining between them. The CDR3, as DNA: TGCGCCAGCAGCGCTCAGGGGGGCTCCTACAATGAGCAGTTCTTC. The encoded protein is CASSAQGGSYNEQFF.

This rearrangement joins TRBV2 to TRBJ2-3, with TRBD2 matching over 8 bases. Germline CDR1 is SNHLY and CDR2 is FYNNEI. V was pared by 3 bases and J by 1 base, with 3 bases of the junction left unmatched. This CDR3 contains 15 residues. This CDR3 reads CASSDALAGTDTQYF. Here the CDR3 DNA reads TGTGCCAGCAGTGACGCACTAGCGGGCACAGATACGCAGTATTTT.